This TCR beta chain came from a study of shared clonotypes between healthy human individuals. On the study more broadly: Researchers assigned three CD4 naive, three CD4 memory, two CD8 naive and one CD8 memory plate to each donor.

V was pared by 0 bases and J by 8 bases, with 16 bases between. The germline V gene has CDR1 SGHAT and CDR2 FQNNGV. CDR3 length equals 15 residues. Repertoires were generated with immunoSEQ multiplex PCR, while TCRdb's copy carries only in-frame clones and drops some. The sample consists of millions of clones, roughly 95% of them appearing once. Study-level results: Rarefaction curves obtained for sorted subsets showed sequencing incomplete despite large depth. Larger estimated richness was generally recorded for naive subsets relative to memory subsets. Read depth was anticipated to influence clonotype sharing among donors.

Terminally differentiated effector memory CD45RA+ cells were excluded from the naive CD8 cells, which were CD45RO-negative and positively selected for CCR7. Points on this clone: Antigen: not known.

The sequence was obtained from a man between 18 and 35 years old in good health. Sequenced: naive CD8+ T cells sorted from blood. The genes are TRBV11-2 and TRBJ1-2; D is perhaps TRBD1 (6 bases). The CDR3 spells CASSLDGTHTWGYTF. The CDR3 DNA is TGTGCCAGCAGCTTAGACGGGACACACACCTGGGGCTACACCTTC.